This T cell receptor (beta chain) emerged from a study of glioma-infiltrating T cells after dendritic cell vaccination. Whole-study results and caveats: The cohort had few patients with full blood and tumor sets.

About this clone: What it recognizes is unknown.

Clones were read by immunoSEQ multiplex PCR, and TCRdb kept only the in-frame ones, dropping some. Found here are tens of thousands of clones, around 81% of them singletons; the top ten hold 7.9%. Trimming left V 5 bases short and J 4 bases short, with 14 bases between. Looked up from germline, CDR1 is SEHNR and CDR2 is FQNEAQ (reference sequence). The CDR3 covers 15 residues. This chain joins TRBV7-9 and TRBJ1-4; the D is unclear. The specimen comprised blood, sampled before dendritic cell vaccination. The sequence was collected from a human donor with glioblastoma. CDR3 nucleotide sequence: TGTGCCAGCAGCCCAGCGGCAGCAATTAATGAAAAACTGTTTTTT. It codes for CASSPAAAINEKLFF.